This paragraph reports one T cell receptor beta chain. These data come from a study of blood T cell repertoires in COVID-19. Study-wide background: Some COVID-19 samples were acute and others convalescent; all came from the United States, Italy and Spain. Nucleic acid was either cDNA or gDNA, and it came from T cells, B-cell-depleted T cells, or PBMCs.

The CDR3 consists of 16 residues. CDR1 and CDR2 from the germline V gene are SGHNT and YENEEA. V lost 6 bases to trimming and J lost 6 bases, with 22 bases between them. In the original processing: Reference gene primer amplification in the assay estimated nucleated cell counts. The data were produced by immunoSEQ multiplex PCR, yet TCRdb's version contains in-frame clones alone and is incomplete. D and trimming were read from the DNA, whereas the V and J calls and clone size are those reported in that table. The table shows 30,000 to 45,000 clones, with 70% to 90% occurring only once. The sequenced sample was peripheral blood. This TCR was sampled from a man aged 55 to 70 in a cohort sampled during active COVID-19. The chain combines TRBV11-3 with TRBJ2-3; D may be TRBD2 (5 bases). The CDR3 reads CASSKSSRGGWDTQYF. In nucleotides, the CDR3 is TGTGCCAGCAGTAAAAGCTCTCGTGGAGGCTGGGATACGCAGTATTTT.